Shown below are 3 T cell receptor beta chains from a single sample sequenced in a study of shared clonotypes between healthy human individuals (dated by TCRdb to about 2020). Library preparation used the immunoSEQ multiplex PCR assay. Drawn from immuneACCESS, this table holds only the in-frame rearrangements with V and J called that TCRdb kept. Clones are partly lost; checked studies trace under half to an unresolved V gene and leave the rest unexplained. This sample gives hundreds of thousands of clones in total; around 67% of them show up just once. 8.5% to 12% of the sample goes to the ten largest clones. Sequencing was carried out using memory CD4+ T cells sorted from blood. The cell subset or site label of this sample denotes: CD45RA-negative fraction. These TCRs come from a young man in good health.

The chain has TRBV7-6 and TRBJ2-7; 10 nucleotides align to TRBD1. CDR1 and CDR2 from the germline V gene are SGHVS and FNYEAQ. Trimming removed 3 bases from V and 2 bases from J; junction bases left unmatched: 10. The CDR3 is 17 residues long. CDR3 protein: CASSFLKQGQGPYEQYF. The CDR3 DNA reads as TGTGCCAGCAGCTTCCTGAAACAGGGACAGGGGCCCTACGAGCAGTACTTC.

This chain links TRBV11-2 with TRBJ2-7; the match to TRBD1 covers 7 bases. Germline lookup yields CDR1 SGHAT and CDR2 FQNNGV. The CDR3 consists of 14 residues. V lost 6 bases and J lost 1; bases outside the gene matches: 6. CDR3 DNA sequence: TGTGCCAGCAGAATTGACAGGGCGTCCTACGAGCAGTACTTC. Translation: CASRIDRASYEQYF.

The chain has TRBV5-1 and TRBJ2-2, with 9 bases that match TRBD2. The junction had 5 bases not matched to a gene; V was cut back by 1 base and J by 7 bases. CDR3 length: 15 residues. Germline V lookup: CDR1 SGHRS, CDR2 YFSETQ. For the CDR3, the DNA is TGCGCCAGCAGCTTGCTTAGCGGGAGTAACGGGGAGCTGTTTTTT. Protein: CASSLLSGSNGELFF.